A selection of T cell receptor beta chains follows, all from one sample in a study of a mutant IDH1 vaccine in newly diagnosed glioma. These receptors are not linked to any known antigen. Profiling relied on immunoSEQ multiplex PCR, and the TCRdb table lists in-frame clones only, not all of them. This sample has approximately 50,000 clones, with 70% to 80% found just once. This material consisted of PBMCs, taken from a glioma patient whose treatment included an IDH1 peptide vaccine. These receptors were collected from a man aged 35 to 55 with glioma. CDR3s include the opening cysteine and the closing phenylalanine or tryptophan. A D gene is named only where the DNA matches it firmly. Some rows have no size entry. The others give once, few or many, or a class for an expanded clone.

-	TRBV7-9	TRBJ2-1	-	12	CASSPPGTPVFF	TGTGCCAGCAGCCCTCCCGGGACGCCAGTGTTCTTC
-	TRBV5-1	TRBJ2-5	TRBD1	14	CASSLGDSQETQYF	TGCGCCAGCAGCTTGGGGGACAGCCAAGAGACCCAGTACTTC
-	TRBV10-3	TRBJ2-5	TRBD2	17	CAISESPSGGIQETQYF	TGTGCCATCAGTGAAAGTCCTAGCGGGGGGATCCAAGAGACCCAGTACTTC
once	TRBV5-8	TRBJ1-5	-	16	CASSFGRVYSNQPQHF	TGTGCCAGCAGCTTTGGGAGGGTCTATAGCAATCAGCCCCAGCATTTT
-	TRBV9	TRBJ2-2	-	13	CASSVERSGELFF	TGTGCCAGCAGCGTAGAAAGGAGCGGGGAGCTGTTTTTT
-	TRBV11-2	TRBJ1-5	-	14	CASSLVGLEQPQHF	TGTGCCAGCAGCTTAGTGGGATTAGAGCAGCCCCAGCATTTT
-	TRBV12-5	TRBJ2-5	-	14	CASGRPEGGETQYF	TGTGCTAGTGGTCGACCAGAGGGGGGGGAGACCCAGTACTTC
-	TRBV19	TRBJ2-5	TRBD2	16	CASSPSQAGGQETQYF	TGTGCCAGTAGCCCCAGCCAAGCGGGAGGCCAAGAGACCCAGTACTTC
-	TRBV4-3	TRBJ2-1	TRBD2	17	CASSQDRATSPYNEQFF	TGCGCCAGCAGCCAAGATCGGGCGACTAGCCCCTACAATGAGCAGTTCTTC
-	TRBV11-3	TRBJ2-7	-	14	CASSLSGAGTEQYF	TGTGCCAGCAGCTTGTCGGGGGCAGGGACCGAGCAGTACTTC
-	TRBV28	TRBJ1-1	-	15	CASSLLAYGNTEAFF	TGTGCCAGCAGTTTACTGGCCTACGGGAACACTGAAGCTTTCTTT
few	TRBV5-1	TRBJ2-5	-	13	CASSVDEIRAQYF	TGCGCCAGCAGCGTGGATGAGATTAGGGCCCAGTACTTC
-	TRBV2	TRBJ2-5	-	13	CASEQPLEETQYF	TGTGCCAGCGAGCAGCCCTTAGAGGAGACCCAGTACTTC
-	TRBV6-5	TRBJ2-1	-	15	CASSYSGGRHNEQFF	TGTGCCAGCAGTTACTCCGGAGGGCGGCACAATGAGCAGTTCTTC
many	TRBV30	TRBJ1-5	-	13	CAWSDNGGQPQHF	TGTGCCTGGAGTGATAACGGCGGTCAGCCCCAGCATTTT